These 9 T cell receptor beta chains were all obtained from the same sample, sequenced in a study of blood T cell repertoires in COVID-19. The protocol was immunoSEQ multiplex PCR, while the TCRdb copy is restricted to in-frame clones and leaves out a portion. The sample has around 330,000 clones, 89% seen once. Specimen: PBMCs or T cells enriched from blood (not recorded which). These receptors originate from a man aged 60 to 75 who had recovered from COVID-19.

This chain connects TRBV7-2 to TRBJ2-5; 7 nucleotides line up with TRBD2. The CDR3 sequence is 16 residues long. J was trimmed by 1 base and V by 2 bases; bases with no gene match: 7. CDR1 and CDR2 from the germline V gene are SGHTA and FQGNSA. The CDR3 spells CASSLSGVNFQETQYF. CDR3 bases: TGTGCCAGCAGCTTAAGCGGGGTGAACTTCCAAGAGACCCAGTACTTC.

The chain links TRBV7-9 to TRBJ2-5; 10 bases match TRBD1. V lost 4 bases to trimming and J lost 2 bases; unmatched junction nucleotides: 10. The CDR3 length is 17 residues. Germline V gene sequence: CDR1 SEHNR, CDR2 FQNEAQ (reference sequence). The CDR3 coding sequence is TGTGCCAGCAGCTACGGGACAGGGGTTTTATTACAAGAGACCCAGTACTTC. Protein sequence: CASSYGTGVLLQETQYF.

The chain uses TRBV6-2 or TRBV6-3 and TRBJ2-7, with a weak D call TRBD2 (5 bases). V was pared by 5 bases and J by 9 bases, with 11 bases between. This CDR3 spans 11 amino acids. Germline-derived CDR1 and CDR2 are MNHEY and SVGEGT. This chain's CDR3 is CASSRTRLQYF. The CDR3 DNA reads as TGTGCCAGCAGTCGAACTAGGTTGCAGTACTTC.

This chain uses TRBV2 with TRBJ2-5, with 7 bases identical to TRBD1. The CDR3 sequence is 14 residues long. The trim removed 3 bases at V and 4 bases at J, leaving 5 bases unmatched. Germline CDR1 SNHLY, CDR2 FYNNEI. In nucleotides, the CDR3 is TGTGCCAGCAGTGACAGGGGGTCGGGAGAGACCCAGTACTTC. Protein product: CASSDRGSGETQYF.

This sequence joins TRBV5-1 and TRBJ1-4; TRBD1 matches at 7 bases. The germline CDR1 and CDR2 sequences are SGHRS and YFSETQ. The CDR3 sequence is 14 residues long. The V gene end was trimmed by 3 bases and the J gene end by 5 bases; junction bases not matched to a gene: 4. CDR3 nucleotides: TGCGCCAGCAGCTCCCCGGGACAGAATGAAAAACTGTTTTTT. Protein: CASSSPGQNEKLFF.

The V gene is TRBV7-2, the J gene TRBJ1-1; perhaps TRBD1 as D (6 bases). V lost 4 bases to trimming and J lost 10 bases, with 19 bases between them. The CDR3 totals 14 residues. Germline V lookup: CDR1 SGHTA, CDR2 FQGNSA. The CDR3 nucleotides are TGTGCCAGCAGCTACCGGACAGCCTTGGTCGGAGCTTTCTTT. It encodes CASSYRTALVGAFF.

This clone showed up just once. This chain links TRBV5-1 with TRBJ2-7; TRBD2 aligns across 8 bases. The CDR3 sequence is 16 residues long. J was trimmed by 6 bases and V by 0 bases; bases with no gene match: 11. CDR1 SGHRS and CDR2 YFSETQ come from the germline V gene. The CDR3 DNA is TGCGCCAGCAGCTTGGCCATGACTAGCGCCGGGGGCGAGCAGTACTTC. Encoded protein: CASSLAMTSAGGEQYF.

V and J are TRBV19 and TRBJ1-2, with D maybe TRBD1 (5 bases). The CDR3 sequence is 15 residues long. The V end lost 8 bases, the J end lost 3 bases, and 19 bases lay between the germline ends. Germline V gene lookup returns CDR1 LNHDA and CDR2 SQIVND (reference sequence). CDR3 amino acids: CASALPGAGYYGYTF. The CDR3 DNA reads as TGTGCCAGTGCCCTGCCTGGGGCAGGTTACTATGGCTACACCTTC.

On this clone itself: This specimen includes other DNA sequences encoding the same CDR3. J is TRBJ1-5 and V is TRBV3-1 (or the pseudogene TRBV3-2); 8 nucleotides match TRBD1. The V segment lost 3 bases and the J segment 5 bases; nucleotides outside the gene matches: 0. CDR3 length: 13 residues. Looked up from germline, CDR1 is LGHDT and CDR2 is YNNKEL (reference sequence). CDR3 in amino acids: CASSQDRDQPQHF. In DNA form, the CDR3 reads TGTGCCAGCAGCCAGGACAGGGATCAGCCCCAGCATTTT.